This entry is about one T cell receptor (beta chain). What it recognizes is unknown. In the same sample, other DNA sequences code for this CDR3. With 60 Vbeta and 13 Jbeta primers, the PCR was carried out. Generated by immunoSEQ multiplex PCR, the TCRdb table keeps only in-frame clones and is missing some. The profile shows about 250,000 clones, more than 75% of them singletons. The data derive from a study of cytomegalovirus exposure and HLA in healthy donors. At sampling all donors were nominally healthy, likely with unrecorded immune exposures. Notes on the study in general: A later analysis by the authors found several of the most significant clusters apparently linked to common viral pathogens. Cytomegalovirus association was listed for about 170 TCR beta chains. The sole available immune exposure information was CMV serostatus.

The TCR comes from a girl aged 2 to 10 in good health and CMV-seronegative. Sequencing was done on a sample of PBMCs.

The CDR3 DNA reads TGTGCTAGTGATGCCCGAGTAGCCAATGAGCAGTTCTTC. Residues: CASDARVANEQFF. J is TRBJ2-1 and V is TRBV6-5; D not certain. The CDR3 consists of 13 residues. Germline loops: CDR1 MNHEY, CDR2 SVGAGI.